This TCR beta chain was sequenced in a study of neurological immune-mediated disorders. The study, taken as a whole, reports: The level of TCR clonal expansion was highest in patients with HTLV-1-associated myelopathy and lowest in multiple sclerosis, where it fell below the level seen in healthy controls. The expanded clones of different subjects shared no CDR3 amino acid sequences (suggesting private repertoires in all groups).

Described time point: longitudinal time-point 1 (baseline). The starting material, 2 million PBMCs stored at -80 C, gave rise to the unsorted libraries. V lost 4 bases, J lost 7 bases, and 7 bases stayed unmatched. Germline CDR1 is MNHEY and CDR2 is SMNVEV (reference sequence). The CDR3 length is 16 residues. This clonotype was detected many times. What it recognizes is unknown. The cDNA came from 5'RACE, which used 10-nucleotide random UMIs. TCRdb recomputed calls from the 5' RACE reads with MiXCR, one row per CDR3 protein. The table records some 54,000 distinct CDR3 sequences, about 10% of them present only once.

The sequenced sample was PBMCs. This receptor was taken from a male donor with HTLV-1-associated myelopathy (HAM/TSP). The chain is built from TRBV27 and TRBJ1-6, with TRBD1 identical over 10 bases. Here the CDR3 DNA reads TGTGCCAGCAGTTCGGACCGACAGGGGGCGAATTCACCCCTCCACTTT. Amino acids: CASSSDRQGANSPLHF.